This T cell receptor beta chain was obtained from a study of response to subunit inactivated influenza vaccine. As regards this clonotype: The target antigen is unknown.

TCRdb reanalysed the RT-PCR reads using MiXCR and keeps one entry per CDR3 protein. This table holds about 650,000 distinct CDR3 sequences, less than 15% found once. Study-wide findings and caveats: Authors suggested each seasonal flu vaccination may recruit only limited numbers of new T cells.

The origin of this receptor is a man between 50 and 59 years old who received an inactivated influenza vaccine. Specimen: PBMCs from blood, collected roughly 15 days before vaccination.

The CDR3 sequence is CSVPRLAGDARLGQYF. In DNA form, the CDR3 reads TGCAGCGTTCCGAGACTAGCGGGAGACGCACGGCTTGGGCAGTATTTT. The chain has TRBV29-1 and TRBJ2-3; 12 bases map to TRBD2. V lost 5 bases to trimming and J lost 11 bases; unmatched junction nucleotides: 17. CDR1 is SQVTM and CDR2 is ANQGSEA in the germline V gene. CDR3 length: 16 residues.